A selection of T cell receptor beta chains follows, all from one sample in a study of T cells after somatic rescue of genetic block. Data came from immunoSEQ multiplex PCR; TCRdb stores just in-frame clones and leaves some out. The table shows about 120,000 clones, with around nine tenths occurring only once. Sequencing was performed on peripheral blood mononuclear cells (PBMCs). The receptor source for this set is a woman aged 18-30 years. CDR3s include the opening cysteine and the closing phenylalanine or tryptophan. D genes are given only for firm matches. For some rows the clone size is stated as once, few or many, or as a class when expanded; others skip it.

len: 16
v_gene: TRBV6-1
abundance: NA
d_gene: NA
j_gene: TRBJ1-2
CDR3nt: TGTGCCAGCAGTAAAGAGGGGGGGATTGGGAACTATGGCTACACCTTC
CDR3aa: CASSKEGGIGNYGYTF

len: 20
v_gene: TRBV6-1
abundance: NA
d_gene: TRBD2
j_gene: TRBJ2-1
CDR3nt: TGTGCCAGCAGTGGCCGGACTAGCGGGGGGAGATCGGCGATTAGCAATGAGCAGTTCTTC
CDR3aa: CASSGRTSGGRSAISNEQFF

len: 15
v_gene: TRBV7-2
abundance: NA
d_gene: TRBD1
j_gene: TRBJ2-1
CDR3nt: TGTGCCAGCAGCCCGAGACAGGGGGCAAGCAATGAGCAGTTCTTC
CDR3aa: CASSPRQGASNEQFF

len: 13
v_gene: TRBV29-1
abundance: NA
d_gene: TRBD2
j_gene: TRBJ2-5
CDR3nt: TGCAGCGGTATACTAGCGGTACAAGAGACCCAGTACTTC
CDR3aa: CSGILAVQETQYF

len: 15
v_gene: TRBV5-4
abundance: NA
d_gene: TRBD1
j_gene: TRBJ2-1
CDR3nt: TGTGCCAGCAGCTTAGAACAGGGGGCTAGGAATGAGCAGTTCTTC
CDR3aa: CASSLEQGARNEQFF

len: 16
v_gene: TRBV11-3
abundance: once
d_gene: NA
j_gene: TRBJ2-6
CDR3nt: TGTGCCAGCAGCTTAGAGAGTCAGGGTGGGGCCAACGTCCTGACTTTC
CDR3aa: CASSLESQGGANVLTF

len: 14
v_gene: TRBV28
abundance: NA
d_gene: TRBD2
j_gene: TRBJ2-3
CDR3nt: TGTGCCAGCAGACTAGCGGGGGCCACAGATACGCAGTATTTT
CDR3aa: CASRLAGATDTQYF

len: 12
v_gene: TRBV10-3
abundance: NA
d_gene: NA
j_gene: TRBJ2-7
CDR3nt: TGTGCCATCGGAGGGGCGTCCTACGAGCAGTACTTC
CDR3aa: CAIGGASYEQYF

len: 14
v_gene: TRBV18
abundance: NA
d_gene: NA
j_gene: TRBJ1-1
CDR3nt: TGTGCCAGCTCACCACTTGGGATGAACACTGAAGCTTTCTTT
CDR3aa: CASSPLGMNTEAFF

len: 19
v_gene: TRBV4-1
abundance: NA
d_gene: TRBD2
j_gene: TRBJ2-2
CDR3nt: TGCGCCAGCAGCCAAGAAATTGGTAGCGGGGGACTGAACACCGGGGAGCTGTTTTTT
CDR3aa: CASSQEIGSGGLNTGELFF

len: 12
v_gene: TRBV7-9
abundance: NA
d_gene: NA
j_gene: TRBJ2-3
CDR3nt: TGTGCCAGCAGCTTAGCAACCGATACGCAGTATTTT
CDR3aa: CASSLATDTQYF

len: 12
v_gene: TRBV14
abundance: NA
d_gene: NA
j_gene: TRBJ2-7
CDR3nt: TGTGCCAGCAGCCAACGGAGGGGCGCGGAGTACTTC
CDR3aa: CASSQRRGAEYF

len: 14
v_gene: TRBV2
abundance: once
d_gene: NA
j_gene: TRBJ2-7
CDR3nt: TGTGCCAGCAGTGAACACGGCGGGCCCTACGAGCAGTACTTC
CDR3aa: CASSEHGGPYEQYF

len: 15
v_gene: TRBV7-2
abundance: NA
d_gene: TRBD2
j_gene: TRBJ2-7
CDR3nt: TGTGCCAGCAGCCCCACCGGGACTAGAGCATACGAGCAGTACTTC
CDR3aa: CASSPTGTRAYEQYF

len: 15
v_gene: TRBV30
abundance: NA
d_gene: TRBD1
j_gene: TRBJ2-7
CDR3nt: TGTGCCTGGAAATTGGGCAGGGGGCTTGACTACGAGCAGTACTTC
CDR3aa: CAWKLGRGLDYEQYF

len: 15
v_gene: TRBV5-1
abundance: NA
d_gene: NA
j_gene: TRBJ2-6
CDR3nt: TGCGCCAGCAGCAATCAGGGACCTGGGGCCAACGTCCTGACTTTC
CDR3aa: CASSNQGPGANVLTF

len: 16
v_gene: TRBV6-5
abundance: NA
d_gene: TRBD2
j_gene: TRBJ2-3
CDR3nt: TGTGCCAGCAGTTACAGCCGCGCTAGCGGCGCAGATACGCAGTATTTT
CDR3aa: CASSYSRASGADTQYF

len: 16
v_gene: TRBV28
abundance: NA
d_gene: NA
j_gene: TRBJ1-4
CDR3nt: TGTGCCAGCGGGGGGACGGGTGGATCAACTAATGAAAAACTGTTTTTT
CDR3aa: CASGGTGGSTNEKLFF

len: 17
v_gene: TRBV2
abundance: NA
d_gene: TRBD1
j_gene: TRBJ2-5
CDR3nt: TGTGCCAGCAGTGAAAGGACAGGGGGAGCCTACCAAGAGACCCAGTACTTC
CDR3aa: CASSERTGGAYQETQYF

len: 14
v_gene: TRBV6-1
abundance: NA
d_gene: TRBD1
j_gene: TRBJ1-3
CDR3nt: TGTGCCAGCAGCCAGGGGGCAGACCGGAACACCATATATTTT
CDR3aa: CASSQGADRNTIYF

len: 16
v_gene: TRBV7-2
abundance: NA
d_gene: TRBD1
j_gene: TRBJ1-2
CDR3nt: TGTGCCAGCAGCCTGACAGGGGCGCTCTCTAACTATGGCTACACCTTC
CDR3aa: CASSLTGALSNYGYTF

len: 14
v_gene: TRBV2
abundance: few
d_gene: NA
j_gene: TRBJ2-5
CDR3nt: TGTGCCAGCAGCGCCGGTTTAGCGTTTGAGACCCAGTACTTC
CDR3aa: CASSAGLAFETQYF

len: 15
v_gene: TRBV19
abundance: NA
d_gene: NA
j_gene: TRBJ1-1
CDR3nt: TGTGCCAGTAGCCCCCCAGGCAGTCTGAACACTGAAGCTTTCTTT
CDR3aa: CASSPPGSLNTEAFF

len: 10
v_gene: TRBV6-9
abundance: NA
d_gene: NA
j_gene: TRBJ1-1
CDR3nt: TGTGCCAGCGAGGGGGAGTCGGCTTTCTTT
CDR3aa: CASEGESAFF

len: 16
v_gene: TRBV7-6
abundance: once
d_gene: TRBD2
j_gene: TRBJ2-7
CDR3nt: TGTGCCAGCAGCTTAGGTACGTCGGCGGGAGGCTACGAGCAGTACTTC
CDR3aa: CASSLGTSAGGYEQYF

len: 17
v_gene: TRBV30
abundance: NA
d_gene: NA
j_gene: TRBJ2-1
CDR3nt: TGTGCCTGGAGTGTAACGGGGCGCCCCTCCCCCTACAATGAGCAGTTCTTC
CDR3aa: CAWSVTGRPSPYNEQFF

len: 15
v_gene: TRBV11-3
abundance: NA
d_gene: NA
j_gene: TRBJ1-1
CDR3nt: TGTGCCAGCAGCTTAGCTCAAGACAGGTCCACTGAAGCTTTCTTT
CDR3aa: CASSLAQDRSTEAFF

len: 16
v_gene: TRBV5-4
abundance: NA
d_gene: TRBD1
j_gene: TRBJ1-1
CDR3nt: TGTGCCAGCAGCTCACCGACAGGGCTTATGAACACTGAAGCTTTCTTT
CDR3aa: CASSSPTGLMNTEAFF

len: 13
v_gene: TRBV7-6
abundance: NA
d_gene: NA
j_gene: TRBJ1-2
CDR3nt: TGTGCCAGCCCTGTGTGGCCCGACTATGGCTACACCTTC
CDR3aa: CASPVWPDYGYTF

len: 17
v_gene: TRBV6-1
abundance: NA
d_gene: NA
j_gene: TRBJ2-3
CDR3nt: TGTGCCAGCAGTGAAGGCTTTCCAGCGCCTAGCACAGATACGCAGTATTTT
CDR3aa: CASSEGFPAPSTDTQYF

len: 15
v_gene: TRBV23-1
abundance: NA
d_gene: NA
j_gene: TRBJ1-1
CDR3nt: TGCGCCAGCAGTCATCCTGACAAGAGGAACACTGAAGCTTTCTTT
CDR3aa: CASSHPDKRNTEAFF

len: 12
v_gene: TRBV30
abundance: NA
d_gene: NA
j_gene: TRBJ2-7
CDR3nt: TGTGCCGGGAGGAAGGGGACATACGAGCAGTACTTC
CDR3aa: CAGRKGTYEQYF

len: 15
v_gene: TRBV6-1
abundance: NA
d_gene: TRBD1
j_gene: TRBJ2-2
CDR3nt: TGTGCCAGCAGTCCCCGGACAGGGGGCACCGGGGAGCTGTTTTTT
CDR3aa: CASSPRTGGTGELFF

len: 14
v_gene: TRBV6-6
abundance: NA
d_gene: TRBD2
j_gene: TRBJ2-1
CDR3nt: TGTGCCAGCCGCCTAGCGGTCGAAAGTGGTGAGCAGTTCTTC
CDR3aa: CASRLAVESGEQFF

len: 13
v_gene: TRBV29-1
abundance: NA
d_gene: NA
j_gene: TRBJ2-5
CDR3nt: TGCAGCGTTGGATCTGGGTCGGGGGAGACCCAGTACTTC
CDR3aa: CSVGSGSGETQYF

len: 17
v_gene: TRBV7-2
abundance: NA
d_gene: NA
j_gene: TRBJ1-2
CDR3nt: TGTGCCAGCAGCTTAAAACTGGGGGGCAAACAGAACTATGGCTACACCTTC
CDR3aa: CASSLKLGGKQNYGYTF

len: 13
v_gene: TRBV7-8
abundance: few
d_gene: NA
j_gene: TRBJ2-3
CDR3nt: TGTGCCAGCAGCCCCCCCCGGGCAGATACGCAGTATTTT
CDR3aa: CASSPPRADTQYF

len: 16
v_gene: TRBV7-3
abundance: NA
d_gene: NA
j_gene: TRBJ2-1
CDR3nt: TGTGCCAGCAGCCCCGCAGGGGCAGGGCCCACCAATGAGCAGTTCTTC
CDR3aa: CASSPAGAGPTNEQFF

len: 13
v_gene: TRBV25-1
abundance: few
d_gene: NA
j_gene: TRBJ1-1
CDR3nt: TGTGCCAGCAGTGATCTAAGGGACACTGAAGCTTTCTTT
CDR3aa: CASSDLRDTEAFF

len: 12
v_gene: TRBV2
abundance: once
d_gene: NA
j_gene: TRBJ2-7
CDR3nt: TGTGCCAGCAGGGGGACTGCCTACGAGCAGTACTTC
CDR3aa: CASRGTAYEQYF

len: 13
v_gene: TRBV19
abundance: NA
d_gene: NA
j_gene: TRBJ2-7
CDR3nt: TGTGCCAGTAGCCGAGAGACGATCTACGAGCAGTACTTC
CDR3aa: CASSRETIYEQYF

len: 15
v_gene: TRBV7-8
abundance: NA
d_gene: TRBD1
j_gene: TRBJ2-1
CDR3nt: TGTGCCAGCAGCTTACAGACAGGGGGATACAATGAGCAGTTCTTC
CDR3aa: CASSLQTGGYNEQFF

len: 17
v_gene: TRBV4-1
abundance: NA
d_gene: TRBD2
j_gene: TRBJ2-3
CDR3nt: TGCGCCAGCAGCCAAGCCTTGGCCGGGACTAGTCTTGGTACGCAGTATTTT
CDR3aa: CASSQALAGTSLGTQYF

len: 15
v_gene: TRBV7-9
abundance: NA
d_gene: NA
j_gene: TRBJ2-5
CDR3nt: TGTGCCAGCAGCTTACCTACGGGAATTCAAGAGACCCAGTACTTC
CDR3aa: CASSLPTGIQETQYF

len: 14
v_gene: TRBV27
abundance: NA
d_gene: NA
j_gene: TRBJ2-5
CDR3nt: TGTGCCAGCAGTTTAAGGGGGTTCCAAGAGACCCAGTACTTC
CDR3aa: CASSLRGFQETQYF

len: 15
v_gene: TRBV7-9
abundance: NA
d_gene: TRBD1
j_gene: TRBJ1-2
CDR3nt: TGTGCCAGCAGCTGGGGACAGGAGGGCTTTGAAGGCTACACCTTC
CDR3aa: CASSWGQEGFEGYTF

len: 16
v_gene: TRBV6-4
abundance: few
d_gene: NA
j_gene: TRBJ2-3
CDR3nt: TGTGCCAGCAGTGACTCTGGCGGGGATGGGGCAGATACGCAGTATTTT
CDR3aa: CASSDSGGDGADTQYF

len: 14
v_gene: TRBV7-8
abundance: NA
d_gene: NA
j_gene: TRBJ1-3
CDR3nt: TGTGCCAGCAGCTTTCGGGAGTCTGGAAACACCATATATTTT
CDR3aa: CASSFRESGNTIYF

len: 15
v_gene: TRBV6-6
abundance: NA
d_gene: TRBD1
j_gene: TRBJ1-4
CDR3nt: TGTGCCAGCTCTAAGGAAGGGGGCGCGGGGGAAAAACTGTTTTTT
CDR3aa: CASSKEGGAGEKLFF

len: 15
v_gene: TRBV11-2
abundance: NA
d_gene: TRBD1
j_gene: TRBJ1-6
CDR3nt: TGTGCCAGCAGCTTCCAGACAGGGGGCCAATCACCCCTCCACTTT
CDR3aa: CASSFQTGGQSPLHF

len: 15
v_gene: TRBV4-1
abundance: NA
d_gene: TRBD1
j_gene: TRBJ1-1
CDR3nt: TGCGCCAGCAGCCCCCGACAGGGGAGTAACACTGAAGCTTTCTTT
CDR3aa: CASSPRQGSNTEAFF

len: 15
v_gene: TRBV4-3
abundance: NA
d_gene: NA
j_gene: TRBJ1-1
CDR3nt: TGCGCCAGCAGCCAAGATCAGCCGGGGGCCCCTGAAGCTTTCTTT
CDR3aa: CASSQDQPGAPEAFF

len: 17
v_gene: TRBV7-2
abundance: NA
d_gene: NA
j_gene: TRBJ1-3
CDR3nt: TGTGCCAGCAGCTTATTGCCGCCTTCTTCCTCTGGAAACACCATATATTTT
CDR3aa: CASSLLPPSSSGNTIYF

len: 16
v_gene: TRBV5-4
abundance: once
d_gene: TRBD2
j_gene: TRBJ2-3
CDR3nt: TGTGCCAGCAGCTGGGCGGGACTAGCGAGCACAGATACGCAGTATTTT
CDR3aa: CASSWAGLASTDTQYF

len: 15
v_gene: TRBV9
abundance: NA
d_gene: NA
j_gene: TRBJ2-3
CDR3nt: TGTGCCAGCAGCGTAACGGCGGGAATTGCGGATACGCAGTATTTT
CDR3aa: CASSVTAGIADTQYF

len: 16
v_gene: TRBV6-5
abundance: NA
d_gene: TRBD2
j_gene: TRBJ2-1
CDR3nt: TGTGCCAGCAGTTCTACTCAGCGGGGGCCCGGGGATGAGCAGTTCTTC
CDR3aa: CASSSTQRGPGDEQFF

len: 16
v_gene: TRBV10-3
abundance: few
d_gene: TRBD1
j_gene: TRBJ1-5
CDR3nt: TGTGCCATCAGTCAGAACAGGGGCGGTGGCAATCAGCCCCAGCATTTT
CDR3aa: CAISQNRGGGNQPQHF

len: 14
v_gene: TRBV4-3
abundance: NA
d_gene: NA
j_gene: TRBJ2-7
CDR3nt: TGCGCCAGCAGCCAAGACCGGGGCCGCTACGAGCAGTACTTC
CDR3aa: CASSQDRGRYEQYF

len: 14
v_gene: TRBV5-4
abundance: NA
d_gene: TRBD1
j_gene: TRBJ2-1
CDR3nt: TGTGCCAGCAGCCCACGGGGACAGGGTAATGAGCAGTTCTTC
CDR3aa: CASSPRGQGNEQFF